This T cell receptor beta chain comes out of a study of Ad26.COV2.S vaccination and SARS-CoV-2 variants. At the level of the study: Administration of Ad26.COV2.S was intramuscular, either once or twice 56 days apart.

Stated treatment: roughly 18 received Ad26.COV2.S at low or high dose, single or two shots; roughly five received placebo; per-sample allocation not given. Material that was analyzed had been drawn on day 63 after the first vaccine or placebo injection. Aged 18-55 years, donor was enrolled in Boston in 2020. The CDR3 loop spans 14 amino acids. V gave up 4 bases and J gave up 7 bases; unmatched junction bases: 10. Germline CDR1 and CDR2: SNHLY and FYNNEI. The protocol was immunoSEQ multiplex PCR, while the TCRdb copy is restricted to in-frame clones and leaves out a portion. The repertoire holds 300,000 to 350,000 clones, with approximately 86% as singletons.

The V and J genes are TRBV2 and TRBJ2-7; 7 bases agree with TRBD1. The sequencing here drew on peripheral blood, taken in a trial of Ad26.COV2.S vaccine versus placebo. The TCR sequence derives from a person aged 18-65 years who received the Ad26.COV2.S COVID-19 vaccine or a placebo. CDR3: CASSADRLWGEQYF. CDR3 sequence (DNA): TGTGCCAGCAGTGCGGACAGGTTGTGGGGGGAGCAGTACTTC. Combining the CDR3 with reference TRBV2 and TRBJ2-7 gives the whole variable domain EPEVTQTPSHQVTQMGQEVILRCVPISNHLYFYWYRQILGQKVEFLVSFYNNEISEKSEIFDDQFSVERPDGSNFTLKIRSTKLEDSAMYFCASSADRLWGEQYFGPGTRLTVT.